This entry lists 14 T cell receptor beta chains sequenced from one sample in a study of identical twins. Each CDR3 protein is one row after TCRdb ran MiXCR on the 5' RACE reads. The data hold under 350,000 distinct CDR3 sequences, with more than 8% observed a single time. These records were also assigned to another study, of yellow fever vaccine responses in identical twins.

Sequenced material: CD8+ T cells sorted from blood. These receptor sequences come from a woman between 18 and 29 years old in good health.

This clonotype was observed a handful of times. The J gene is TRBJ2-2, the V gene TRBV29-1; the D gene is possibly TRBD1 (8 bases). The CDR3 runs 15 residues. V lost 6 bases and J 6 bases, leaving 20 bases between the germline ends. Germline V gene sequence: CDR1 SQVTM, CDR2 ANQGSEA. CDR3 nucleotide sequence: TGCAGCGTGATTCGACAGGGGAGGGGGTCCGGGGAGCTGTTTTTT. Protein: CSVIRQGRGSGELFF.

This clonotype was recorded a few times. This chain links TRBV7-8 with TRBJ2-5; TRBD2 matches 13 bases. V trimming: 4 bases; J trimming: 5 bases; junction bases outside the gene matches: 13. Germline V gene data show CDR1 as SGHVS and CDR2 as FQNEAQ. The CDR3 length is 18 residues. CDR3 sequence reads: CASSSGLAGLSVLETQYF. DNA of the CDR3: TGTGCCAGCAGCTCGGGACTAGCGGGATTATCGGTTCTGGAGACCCAGTACTTC.

This chain connects TRBV13 to TRBJ2-7; 9 nucleotides line up with TRBD2. CDR3 size: 17 residues. V lost 3 bases, J lost 3 bases, and 12 bases stayed unmatched. Germline V gives CDR1 PRHDT, CDR2 FYEKMQ (reference sequence). The CDR3 is CASSLREAGGYFYEQYF. The CDR3 DNA reads as TGTGCCAGCAGCTTGAGGGAAGCGGGGGGATACTTCTACGAGCAGTACTTC.

The V call is TRBV30, the J call TRBJ1-2; D is unresolved. With 7 bases removed from V and 4 bases from J, the gap between germline ends came to 16 bases. This CDR3 region has 13 residues. Per the germline V gene, CDR1 is GTSNPN and CDR2 is SVGIG (reference sequence). DNA for the CDR3: TGTGCCTTCCACGCCGGGCTCGGCTATGGCTACACCTTC. Protein: CAFHAGLGYGYTF.

The chain uses TRBV7-9 and TRBJ2-1, with 9 bases lining up with TRBD2. The V segment lost 5 bases and the J segment 8 bases; nucleotides outside the gene matches: 16. Germline V gene data show CDR1 as SEHNR and CDR2 as FQNEAQ (reference sequence). This CDR3 has 17 residues. This chain's CDR3 is CASSPETEREARHEQFF. The CDR3 DNA is TGTGCCAGCAGCCCAGAAACCGAGCGGGAGGCCCGACATGAGCAGTTCTTC.

A few counts support this clonotype. The chain links TRBV29-1 to TRBJ2-3, with D possibly matching TRBD1 (7 bases). Germline loops: CDR1 SQVTM, CDR2 ANQGSEA. The V end lost 6 bases, the J end lost 2 bases, and 12 bases lay between the germline ends. The CDR3 totals 13 residues. CDR3 sequence reads: CSVRGASTDTQYF. For the CDR3, the DNA is TGCAGCGTCAGGGGGGCTTCCACAGATACGCAGTATTTT.

This clonotype was seen many times. The rearrangement uses TRBV6-2 or TRBV6-3 and TRBJ2-7; 10 bases line up with TRBD2. Germline values: CDR1 MNHEY, CDR2 SVGEGT. Trimming removed 0 bases from V and 3 bases from J; junction bases left unmatched: 5. The CDR3 runs to 16 residues. The CDR3 nucleotides read TGTGCCAGCAGTTACTCGATAACTAGCGGGAACTACGAGCAGTACTTC. Its translation is CASSYSITSGNYEQYF.

This clonotype was detected ten times or more. V is TRBV27 and J is TRBJ2-2, with 12 nucleotides matching TRBD2. Germline CDR1 and CDR2: MNHEY and SMNVEV (reference sequence). The CDR3 extends over 15 amino acids. Trimming at V came to 4 bases and at J to 4 bases, leaving 1 base not matched to a gene. The chain's CDR3 is CASSSSGGGTGELFF. CDR3 coding DNA: TGTGCCAGCAGTTCTAGCGGGGGGGGCACCGGGGAGCTGTTTTTT.

This clonotype was counted at least ten times. Here the CDR3 DNA reads TGTGCCACCAGCAGAGGTTCCACATTTACCTACAATGAGCAGTTCTTC. As protein: CATSRGSTFTYNEQFF. This sequence joins TRBV15 and TRBJ2-1; D is uncertain. Germline V gene data show CDR1 as LNHNV and CDR2 as YYDKDF (reference sequence). The germline V and J ends were trimmed by 1 base and 2 bases, with 12 bases remaining between them. CDR3 length: 16 amino acids.

The V call is TRBV20-1, the J call TRBJ2-7; 13 nucleotides align to TRBD2. Germline CDR1 DFQATT, CDR2 SNEGSKA (reference sequence). The length of the CDR3 is 16 residues. Losses at the gene ends were 6 bases for V and 7 bases for J; bases not matched to a gene: 15. The CDR3 DNA reads as TGCAGTGCCTCTGACTGGACTAGCGGGAGTATGGGGGAGCAGTACTTC. The encoded protein is CSASDWTSGSMGEQYF.

This clonotype showed up many times. The V and J genes are TRBV6-5 and TRBJ1-1; 7 bases are a match to TRBD1. The ends lost 4 bases at V and 6 bases at J; junction bases unmatched: 14. The V gene's germline CDR1 is MNHEY and CDR2 SVGAGI. The CDR3 sequence is 16 residues long. The CDR3 DNA follows: TGTGCCAGCAGTTTCACACGACAGGGCCCTTTAGCTGAAGCTTTCTTT. Amino acid sequence: CASSFTRQGPLAEAFF.

The CDR3 DNA reads TGTGCCAGCAGCCCTAGCGGGATCTTCTACAATGAGCAGTTCTTC. Translating it yields CASSPSGIFYNEQFF. This sequence joins TRBV7-9 and TRBJ2-1; 9 bases align to TRBD2. Germline CDR1 SEHNR, CDR2 FQNEAQ (reference sequence). V lost 5 bases and J lost 3; bases outside the gene matches: 5. This CDR3 spans 15 amino acids.

This clonotype was seen a handful of times. The genes are TRBV7-9 and TRBJ2-5; 7 nucleotides align to TRBD1. V trimming: 4 bases; J trimming: 1 base; junction bases outside the gene matches: 3. This CDR3 has 14 amino acids. CDR1 SEHNR and CDR2 FQNEAQ come from the germline V gene (reference sequence). The CDR3: CASSSDRSQETQYF. The CDR3 coding sequence is TGTGCCAGCAGCTCGGACAGGAGCCAAGAGACCCAGTACTTC.

This clonotype was seen ten or more times. The chain carries TRBV6-4 and TRBJ1-1; no firm D call. Trimming took off 6 bases at V and 1 base at J, with 9 bases between the two ends. The CDR3 has 13 residues. Germline loops: CDR1 MRHNA, CDR2 SNTAGT. CDR3 coding DNA: TGTGCCAGCAGGGCCTCAACGAACACTGAAGCTTTCTTT. Amino acid sequence: CASRASTNTEAFF.